A selection of T cell receptor beta chains follows, all from one sample in a study of shared clonotypes between healthy human individuals. Assay: immunoSEQ multiplex PCR; the TCRdb copy retains only in-frame clones and omits some. There are about 2.4 million clones in the sample; more than 80% occur only once, and under 0.15% lies in the top ten. The specimen was naive CD4+ T cells sorted from blood. These receptors were collected from a man aged 18 to 29 in good health. The CDR3 runs from the conserved cysteine through the conserved F or W. Each record gives: CDR3 length, D gene, J gene, clone size, V gene, CDR3 DNA, CDR3 protein. The D gene is left open where the match is weak. Size is omitted from some rows. Given values are once, few, many or a class for expanded clones.

length: 15; D: TRBD1; J: TRBJ1-5; size: -; V: TRBV2; DNA: TGTGCCAGCAGTTCTCCGGGACAGGGTAATCAGCCCCAGCATTTT; CDR3: CASSSPGQGNQPQHF
length: 14; D: -; J: TRBJ1-3; size: once; V: TRBV9; DNA: TGTGCCAGCAGCGTAGGCTTGTCTGGAAACACCATATATTTT; CDR3: CASSVGLSGNTIYF
length: 18; D: -; J: TRBJ2-2; size: -; V: TRBV10-1; DNA: TGCGCCAGCAGTGAGTCCCAAAACCCCGGGACCAACACCGGGGAGCTGTTTTTT; CDR3: CASSESQNPGTNTGELFF
length: 14; D: -; J: TRBJ1-2; size: -; V: TRBV10-3; DNA: TGTGCCATCAGTTCCATCGGGGGAGGCTATGGCTACACCTTC; CDR3: CAISSIGGGYGYTF
length: 12; D: -; J: TRBJ1-2; size: -; V: TRBV6-5; DNA: TGTGCCAGCAGTTACAGCGGGAATGGCTACACCTTC; CDR3: CASSYSGNGYTF
length: 21; D: TRBD1; J: TRBJ2-1; size: -; V: TRBV29-1; DNA: TGCAGCGTTGAAGTCTATTGGGACAGGGGGCCCCGCGGCACGATTTACAATGAGCAGTTCTTC; CDR3: CSVEVYWDRGPRGTIYNEQFF
length: 13; D: -; J: TRBJ1-1; size: -; V: TRBV7-9; DNA: TGTGCCAGCAGCACCGGGGTCAACACTGAAGCTTTCTTT; CDR3: CASSTGVNTEAFF
length: 18; D: -; J: TRBJ2-7; size: -; V: TRBV21-1; DNA: TGTGCCAGCAGCAAAGCCGCTAAGAGGACTAGCGGGATCGACGAGCAGTACTTC; CDR3: CASSKAAKRTSGIDEQYF
length: 13; D: -; J: TRBJ1-5; size: few; V: TRBV10-1; DNA: TGCGCCAGCAGTGAAGGCAGCAATCAGCCCCAGCATTTT; CDR3: CASSEGSNQPQHF
length: 14; D: -; J: TRBJ1-1; size: -; V: TRBV18; DNA: TGTGCCAGCTCACCTCCGGGACCGGCGGTGGGAGCTTTCTTT; CDR3: CASSPPGPAVGAFF
length: 13; D: TRBD1; J: TRBJ1-2; size: -; V: TRBV6-5; DNA: TGTGCCAGCCGGCGGGGGACAGAATATGGCTACACCTTC; CDR3: CASRRGTEYGYTF
length: 18; D: TRBD2; J: TRBJ2-3; size: once; V: TRBV9; DNA: TGTGCCAGCAGCCCCGGACTAGCGGCACTTATTAGCACAGATACGCAGTATTTT; CDR3: CASSPGLAALISTDTQYF
length: 14; D: -; J: TRBJ1-5; size: -; V: TRBV5-1; DNA: TGCGCCAGCAGTCCGGACCGGCCAGATGGGCCCCAGCATTTT; CDR3: CASSPDRPDGPQHF
length: 13; D: TRBD1; J: TRBJ1-3; size: -; V: TRBV7-7; DNA: TGTGCTAGCAGCTTGGACAGGGGAAACACCATATATTTT; CDR3: CASSLDRGNTIYF
length: 14; D: -; J: TRBJ2-2; size: -; V: TRBV15; DNA: TGTGCCACCGACGCCCGACGTTACACCGGGGAGCTGTTTTTT; CDR3: CATDARRYTGELFF
length: 12; D: TRBD1; J: TRBJ1-1; size: -; V: TRBV7-9; DNA: TGTGCCAGCAGTCGGGACAGGGCTGAAGCTTTCTTT; CDR3: CASSRDRAEAFF
length: 17; D: TRBD2; J: TRBJ2-3; size: -; V: TRBV11-2; DNA: TGTGCCAGCAGCTTAGGAGGGCTAGCGGGTCACACAGATACGCAGTATTTT; CDR3: CASSLGGLAGHTDTQYF
length: 15; D: TRBD2; J: TRBJ2-3; size: -; V: TRBV30; DNA: TGTGCCTGGAGTTATGGGGGGGGTAACACAGATACGCAGTATTTT; CDR3: CAWSYGGGNTDTQYF
length: 15; D: -; J: TRBJ2-5; size: -; V: TRBV5-1; DNA: TGCGCCAGCAGCTTTTACGGGGGAACTGGGGAGACCCAGTACTTC; CDR3: CASSFYGGTGETQYF
length: 16; D: -; J: TRBJ2-2; size: -; V: TRBV7-2; DNA: TGTGCCAGCAGCTTATTCCCGCAGGGATTCGCCGGGGAGCTGTTTTTT; CDR3: CASSLFPQGFAGELFF
length: 15; D: TRBD2; J: TRBJ2-1; size: -; V: TRBV2; DNA: TGTGCCAGCAGTCGTAGCGGGCGCTCCTACAATGAGCAGTTCTTC; CDR3: CASSRSGRSYNEQFF
length: 12; D: -; J: TRBJ1-2; size: few; V: TRBV7-2; DNA: TGTGCCAGCAGCTCCTCATCTCCGTTCTACACCTTC; CDR3: CASSSSSPFYTF
length: 13; D: -; J: TRBJ1-3; size: few; V: TRBV2; DNA: TGTGCCAGCAGTGGTGAATCGGGAAACACCATATATTTT; CDR3: CASSGESGNTIYF
length: 13; D: -; J: TRBJ2-1; size: -; V: TRBV30; DNA: TGTGCCTGGAGCTCGACTAGGGACAATGAGCAGTTCTTC; CDR3: CAWSSTRDNEQFF
length: 15; D: -; J: TRBJ1-6; size: -; V: TRBV6-1; DNA: TGTGCCAGCAGTGAGATGAGCTCCTATAATTCACCCCTCCACTTT; CDR3: CASSEMSSYNSPLHF
length: 15; D: TRBD1; J: TRBJ2-7; size: -; V: TRBV28; DNA: TGTGCCAGCAGAGTAGGGACAGGGGGGGCCTACGAGCAGTACTTC; CDR3: CASRVGTGGAYEQYF
length: 16; D: -; J: TRBJ2-2; size: -; V: TRBV11-3; DNA: TGTGCCAGCAGCTTAGATTTTCGTGGGGGAGCCGGGGAGCTGTTTTTT; CDR3: CASSLDFRGGAGELFF
length: 14; D: -; J: TRBJ1-4; size: -; V: TRBV4-2; DNA: TGTGCCAGCAGCCAACTGGGGGCGGGGGAAAAACTGTTTTTT; CDR3: CASSQLGAGEKLFF
length: 12; D: -; J: TRBJ2-7; size: -; V: TRBV30; DNA: TGTGCCTGGAGTGTAGTCCCCTACGAGCAGTACTTC; CDR3: CAWSVVPYEQYF
length: 15; D: TRBD2; J: TRBJ2-3; size: once; V: TRBV28; DNA: TGTGCCAGCACGAGAGCGGGGGGACTCACAGATACGCAGTATTTT; CDR3: CASTRAGGLTDTQYF
length: 14; D: -; J: TRBJ1-1; size: -; V: TRBV7-2; DNA: TGTGCCAGCAGCTTAGGTTGGGAAAACACTGAAGCTTTCTTT; CDR3: CASSLGWENTEAFF
length: 13; D: -; J: TRBJ2-3; size: once; V: TRBV10-1; DNA: TGCGCCAGCAGTCAGGGGCTCGGGGATACGCAGTATTTT; CDR3: CASSQGLGDTQYF
length: 15; D: -; J: TRBJ2-5; size: -; V: TRBV4-3; DNA: TGCGCCAGCAGCCCCTCCGCGGGCCTCCAAGAGACCCAGTACTTC; CDR3: CASSPSAGLQETQYF
length: 14; D: -; J: TRBJ1-6; size: once; V: TRBV9; DNA: TGTGCCATCTCGTTGGGAAGCAGAAATTCACCCCTCCACTTT; CDR3: CAISLGSRNSPLHF
length: 15; D: TRBD1; J: TRBJ2-2; size: -; V: TRBV28; DNA: TGTGCCAGCAGTTTTGCGGACAGGGCTGCCGGGGAGCTGTTTTTT; CDR3: CASSFADRAAGELFF
length: 13; D: -; J: TRBJ1-2; size: -; V: TRBV18; DNA: TGTGCCAGCTCACTCGACAGTATTCGGGGCTACACCTTC; CDR3: CASSLDSIRGYTF
length: 17; D: -; J: TRBJ2-4; size: -; V: TRBV7-8; DNA: TGTGCCAGCAGCTATCCGTCAGGTACCCTAGCCAAAAACATTCAGTACTTC; CDR3: CASSYPSGTLAKNIQYF
length: 15; D: -; J: TRBJ1-3; size: once; V: TRBV30; DNA: TGTGCCTGGAGTGTCGGAGGGGCCTCTGGAAACACCATATATTTT; CDR3: CAWSVGGASGNTIYF
length: 17; D: -; J: TRBJ1-2; size: -; V: TRBV27; DNA: TGTGCCAGCAGCCGCTGGGGTCCGGTGGGGACGGAACATGGCTACACCTTC; CDR3: CASSRWGPVGTEHGYTF
length: 13; D: -; J: TRBJ1-5; size: few; V: TRBV30; DNA: TGTGCCTGGAGTCAAGGGCCCTATCAGCCCCAGCATTTT; CDR3: CAWSQGPYQPQHF
length: 14; D: -; J: TRBJ1-2; size: -; V: TRBV13; DNA: TGTGCCAGCAGCTTAGAATCGGGGCCAAGTAGCTACACCTTC; CDR3: CASSLESGPSSYTF
length: 14; D: TRBD1; J: TRBJ1-5; size: few; V: TRBV5-6; DNA: TGTGCCAGCAGCTTGGGGACAGGGAATCAGCCCCAGCATTTT; CDR3: CASSLGTGNQPQHF
length: 14; D: -; J: TRBJ2-7; size: -; V: TRBV11-1; DNA: TGTGCCAGCGGAAGGAGTACTGGGTCCTACGAGCAGTACTTC; CDR3: CASGRSTGSYEQYF
length: 11; D: -; J: TRBJ2-1; size: -; V: TRBV6-5; DNA: TGTGCCGTCAGCTCCTACAATGAGCAGTTCTTC; CDR3: CAVSSYNEQFF